This T cell receptor beta chain was captured by sequencing in a study of blood T cell repertoires in COVID-19 (TCRdb year 2020). Study-level background: Collaborator samples came from the United States, Italy and Spain and covered acute and convalescent phases of COVID-19. HLA class I and class II types, where available, came from metadata supplied by the sample provider rather than from assay-based typing. Deeply sampled blood TCRbeta repertoires from subjects exposed to, actively infected with, or recovered from COVID-19 were included in the dataset. The sample metadata nearly always contained a de-identified subject ID, COVID-19 status, age in years and sex. The material from the prospective study consisted of cDNA or gDNA derived from T cells, B-cell-depleted T cells, or PBMCs. A freely available public database, intended as a resource for researchers studying the immune response to SARS-CoV-2, is where the repertoires were released. Samples were obtained from the ongoing ImmuneRACE study (first 160 participants) and from approximately 1,200 subjects provided by 6 global collaborators. General findings and caveats noted by the study authors: The quantity of clinical and demographic metadata differed by source and by participant and was supplied without curation.

Concerning this clone: Its antigen is unknown. No qualities accompany the bases; no much larger clone lies one base away.

The immunoSEQ Assay, a bias-controlled multiplex PCR, was used to amplify TCRbeta CDR3 regions from genomic DNA. The paper's processing steps were these. The number of nucleated cells in each sample was estimated from the amplification of reference gene primers within the assay. Sequence reads were collapsed and filtered to measure the absolute abundance of every unique TCRbeta CDR3 rearrangement. For each sample, productive Simpson clonality was calculated as the square root of Simpson's diversity index across productive rearrangements. The table was pulled from immuneACCESS by TCRdb, which kept in-frame rearrangements only. Such tables lose some clones; where checked, under half of the loss comes from unresolved V genes, and the rest has no known cause. V and J calls and clone size are copied from that table; D and trimming were computed from the DNA. In this sample the table shows 180,000 or so clones, approximately 86% of which occur a single time. 0.99% of the sample comes from the top ten.

Collaborating institutions collected whole blood in K2EDTA tubes following their own protocols. Collaborator samples were shipped for TCRbeta analysis as frozen whole blood, isolated PBMCs, or DNA extracted from either sample type. The source material was peripheral blood. The receptor comes from a man between 18 and 35 years old with acute or convalescent COVID-19.

The nucleotide sequence reads as follows: TGTGCCAGCAGCCCGACAGGGATCGGTACGCAGTATTTT. Protein translation: CASSPTGIGTQYF. The rearrangement combines TRBV6-5 with TRBJ2-3, with TRBD1 matching 7 junction bases. There are 13 amino acids in the CDR3, from cysteine to phenylalanine inclusive. CDR3 DNA is the only sequence kept; it has 39 bases, read in frame from the first base. Reading the germline V gene gives CDR1 MNHEY and CDR2 SVGAGI. Germline trimming: 6 bases from V, 8 bases from J; junction bases outside gene matches: 8.